These 21 T cell receptor beta chains share one sample of origin, sequenced in a study of T-cell memory formation after mild COVID-19. Each CDR3 protein gets one entry after TCRdb re-called the 5' RACE reads with MiXCR. The table records a few hundred thousand distinct CDR3 sequences, approximately 15% of them present only once. The specimen sequenced was PBMCs or a T cell subset sorted from them (not recorded which). These receptors all come from a man aged 18 to 30 who had mild COVID-19 (a few samples of this study predate the infection). Cell type and time point are not known.

This clonotype was seen only a few times. This chain joins TRBV5-4 and TRBJ2-2; D not certain. Per germline, CDR1 SGHNT and CDR2 YYREEE (reference sequence). Trimming stripped 4 bases from V and 0 bases from J, with 10 bases between. This CDR3 is built from 15 residues. This CDR3 reads CASSRSTANTGELFF. Here the CDR3 DNA reads TGTGCCAGCAGCAGGTCAACCGCGAACACCGGGGAGCTGTTTTTT.

The CDR3 sequence is CSAGSGGASDTQYF. The CDR3 nucleotides read TGCAGTGCTGGTAGCGGGGGGGCTTCTGATACGCAGTATTTT. V gene TRBV20-1 combines with J gene TRBJ2-3; 11 bases match TRBD2. Germline V CDR1 and CDR2: DFQATT, SNEGSKA (reference sequence). J lost 6 bases, V lost 5 bases, and 7 bases had no gene match. This CDR3 spans 14 amino acids.

The chain uses TRBV7-9 and TRBJ1-1; D remains unclear. The CDR3 sequence is 11 residues long. With 10 bases removed from V and 3 bases from J, the gap between germline ends came to 9 bases. Germline CDR1 and CDR2: SEHNR and FQNEAQ (reference sequence). The CDR3 loop reads CATRFDTEAFF. The CDR3 nucleotides are TGTGCCACCCGATTCGACACTGAAGCTTTCTTT. Using reference TRBV7-9 and TRBJ1-1 for the parts outside the CDR3, the full variable domain is DTGVSQNPRHKITKRGQNVTFRCDPISEHNRLYWYRQTLGQGPEFLTYFQNEAQLEKSRLLSDRFSAERPKGSFSTLEIQRTEQGDSAMYLCATRFDTEAFFGQGTRLTVV.

V usage is TRBV7-8 and J usage is TRBJ2-3; 11 bases line up with TRBD2. Germline V gene data show CDR1 as SGHVS and CDR2 as FQNEAQ. This CDR3 comprises 18 residues. J was trimmed by 2 bases and V by 2 bases; bases with no gene match: 9. The CDR3 spells CASSLRASGGKITDTQYF. CDR3 nucleotide sequence: TGTGCCAGCAGCTTACGGGCTAGCGGGGGGAAGATCACAGATACGCAGTATTTT.

The V gene is TRBV25-1, the J gene TRBJ2-5, with TRBD1 identical over 7 bases. The CDR3 is 16 amino acids. With 4 bases clipped from V and 2 bases from J, the junction kept 10 bases outside the gene matches. CDR1 and CDR2 from the germline V gene are MGHDK and SYGVNS. The CDR3 coding sequence is TGTGCCAGCAGTGCCTCACCGGGACAGCAACAAGAGACCCAGTACTTC. This gives the protein CASSASPGQQQETQYF.

V is TRBV18 and J is TRBJ2-5; possibly TRBD2 for D (5 bases). CDR1 and CDR2 from the germline V gene are KGHSH and LQKENI. Trimming left V 3 bases short and J 5 bases short, with 7 bases between. This CDR3 region has 12 residues. The CDR3 here is CASSPSDETQYF. CDR3 bases: TGTGCCAGCTCACCTAGCGATGAGACCCAGTACTTC. Filled out from reference TRBV18 and TRBJ2-5, the complete variable domain reads NAGVMQNPRHLVRRRGQEARLRCSPMKGHSHVYWYRQLPEEGLKFMVYLQKENIIDESGMPKERFSAEFPKEGPSILRIQQVVRGDSAAYFCASSPSDETQYFGPGTRLLVL.

In its sample, this clonotype was seen a few times. The rearrangement uses TRBV5-1 and TRBJ1-2, with D unclear. The CDR3 has 15 residues. Germline CDR1 is SGHRS and CDR2 is YFSETQ. Trimming removed 0 bases at V and 7 bases at J, with 16 bases between. The CDR3 bases are TGCGCCAGCAGCTTGGCCGTCAGTCGAAGAGGTGGCTACACCTTC. Protein: CASSLAVSRRGGYTF.

The chain recombines TRBV3-1 with TRBJ1-6, with 8 bases lining up with TRBD1. CDR1 and CDR2 from the germline V gene are LGHDT and YNNKEL (reference sequence). V dropped 9 bases and J dropped 6; count of bases not matched to a gene: 4. This CDR3 is built from 13 residues. The CDR3 coding sequence is TGTGCCAGTAAGGGACAGGCTAATTCACCCCTCCACTTT. The encoded protein is CASKGQANSPLHF.

There are many counts of this clonotype. The DNA for the CDR3 is TGCAGTGCTAGGGACAGGGCTACCTACGAGCAGTACTTC. Residues: CSARDRATYEQYF. The chain employs TRBV20-1 and TRBJ2-7; 8 bases map to TRBD1. J was trimmed by 2 bases and V by 3 bases; bases with no gene match: 3. The V gene's germline CDR1 is DFQATT and CDR2 SNEGSKA (reference sequence). The CDR3 is made up of 13 amino acids.

The rearrangement joins TRBV7-9 to TRBJ2-7; perhaps TRBD2 as D (6 bases). The CDR3 is 14 residues long. Trimming removed 5 bases at V and 5 bases at J, with 16 bases between. The V gene's germline CDR1 is SEHNR and CDR2 FQNEAQ (reference sequence). In DNA, the CDR3 is TGTGCCAGCAGCCCGGTAGAAGGAGGGGACGAGCAGTACTTC. It is translated as CASSPVEGGDEQYF.

Here the CDR3 DNA reads TGCAGTGCTAGAGATCCCGGACAGGGGAAAGAGCAGTACTTC. Amino acid sequence: CSARDPGQGKEQYF. The chain is built from TRBV20-1 and TRBJ2-7; 9 nucleotides match TRBD1. The CDR3 sequence is 14 residues long. J was trimmed by 7 bases and V by 0 bases; bases with no gene match: 7. The germline V gene has CDR1 DFQATT and CDR2 SNEGSKA (reference sequence).

The rearrangement links TRBV5-1 to TRBJ2-5; TRBD1 aligns across 7 bases. This CDR3 is built from 13 residues. V lost 3 bases, J lost 11 bases, and 10 bases stayed unmatched. Germline CDR1 and CDR2: SGHRS and YFSETQ. CDR3 amino acids: CASSSEDRLKQYF. The CDR3 bases are TGCGCCAGCAGCTCGGAGGACAGGCTTAAACAGTACTTC. Drawing the rest from reference TRBV5-1 and TRBJ2-5, the complete variable domain is KAGVTQTPRYLIKTRGQQVTLSCSPISGHRSVSWYQQTPGQGLQFLFEYFSETQRNKGNFPGRFSGRQFSNSRSEMNVSTLELGDSALYLCASSSEDRLKQYFGPGTRLLVL.

V usage is TRBV29-1 and J usage is TRBJ1-1; no clear D gene. The CDR3 runs 13 residues. The V end was cut by 3 bases, the J end by 8 bases, with 16 bases between. The germline V gene encodes CDR1 SQVTM and CDR2 ANQGSEA. This CDR3 is CSVERPLGNEAFF. CDR3 in DNA: TGCAGCGTTGAGCGGCCCCTCGGGAACGAAGCTTTCTTT.

CDR3 DNA sequence: TGTGCCAGCAGCTTATTTCCTAGCAATCAGCCCCAGCATTTT. This gives the protein CASSLFPSNQPQHF. This chain links TRBV7-2 with TRBJ1-5; unclear D gene. CDR1 is SGHTA, CDR2 FQGNSA, per germline. The CDR3 is 14 amino acids. The germline V and J ends were trimmed by 2 bases and 0 bases, with 5 bases remaining between them. Full variable domain (rest looked up from reference TRBV7-2 and TRBJ1-5): GAGVSQSPSNKVTEKGKDVELRCDPISGHTALYWYRQSLGQGLEFLIYFQGNSAPDKSGLPSDRFSAERTGGSVSTLTIQRTQQEDSAVYLCASSLFPSNQPQHFGDGTRLSIL.

The V gene is TRBV5-1, the J gene TRBJ2-3; TRBD1 agrees at 7 bases. J gave up 3 bases and V 1 base, and 5 bases lay outside the gene matches. Germline assignment: CDR1 SGHRS and CDR2 YFSETQ. The CDR3 loop spans 15 amino acids. The CDR3 is CASSLNRGNTDTQYF. The CDR3 bases are TGCGCCAGCAGCTTGAACAGGGGTAATACAGATACGCAGTATTTT.

A few counts support this clonotype. The chain employs TRBV7-9 and TRBJ2-7, with a tentative D call TRBD1 (6 bases). Trimming removed 4 bases from V and 3 bases from J, with 10 bases in between. Germline CDR1 SEHNR, CDR2 FQNEAQ (reference sequence). The CDR3 sequence is 13 residues long. The CDR3 DNA sequence: TGTGCCAGCAGCTCGCAGGGGAACTACGAGCAGTACGTC. Translation: CASSSQGNYEQYV.

In its sample, this clonotype was seen a few times. The chain is built from TRBV5-1 and TRBJ2-4, with 7 bases identical to TRBD1. V dropped 0 bases and J dropped 4; count of bases not matched to a gene: 13. The length of the CDR3 is 18 residues. CDR1 is SGHRS and CDR2 is YFSETQ in the germline V gene. CDR3 sequence reads: CASSLVPYQGESKNIQYF. CDR3 in DNA: TGCGCCAGCAGCTTGGTTCCTTACCAGGGGGAATCAAAAAACATTCAGTACTTC.

V and J are TRBV6-2 or TRBV6-3 and TRBJ1-2, with D possibly matching TRBD1 (5 bases). CDR1 MNHEY and CDR2 SVGEGT come from the germline V gene. Trimming took off 5 bases at V and 4 bases at J, with 14 bases between the two ends. The CDR3 length is 14 residues. The chain's CDR3 is CASSAAGTGYGYTF. The CDR3 DNA follows: TGTGCCAGCAGTGCCGCCGGGACGGGCTATGGCTACACCTTC.

The J gene is TRBJ2-5, the V gene TRBV5-1, with D unresolved. The ends were cut back, 0 bases at V and 2 bases at J, with 17 bases in the middle. CDR3 size: 17 residues. Germline lookup yields CDR1 SGHRS and CDR2 YFSETQ. CDR3: CASSLAPRIVEQETQYF. In DNA, the CDR3 is TGCGCCAGCAGCTTGGCACCGAGGATTGTGGAACAAGAGACCCAGTACTTC. The full variable domain, with the rest looked up from reference TRBV5-1 and TRBJ2-5, is KAGVTQTPRYLIKTRGQQVTLSCSPISGHRSVSWYQQTPGQGLQFLFEYFSETQRNKGNFPGRFSGRQFSNSRSEMNVSTLELGDSALYLCASSLAPRIVEQETQYFGPGTRLLVL.

This clonotype came up a few times. This CDR3 is CASSPTPGLSTGELFF. CDR3 bases: TGTGCCAGCAGCCCCACCCCAGGCCTGAGCACCGGGGAGCTGTTTTTT. This chain connects TRBV7-3 to TRBJ2-2; no clear D. Germline V gives CDR1 SGHTA, CDR2 FQGTGA. The CDR3 totals 16 residues. Trimming pared 5 bases from V and 4 bases from J, leaving 17 bases between.

The chain joins TRBV12-3 or TRBV12-4 to TRBJ1-1; no reliable D call. Trimming removed 0 bases at V and 5 bases at J, with 10 bases between. This CDR3 spans 14 amino acids. The DNA of the CDR3 is TGTGCCAGCAGTTTAGCAACCCTGGGGACTGAAGCTTTCTTT. Protein product: CASSLATLGTEAFF.